The next 17 T cell receptor beta chains were all read from a single sample in a study of T cells after posttransplantation cyclophosphamide (dated by TCRdb to about 2016). The receptor library was made with the immunoSEQ multiplex PCR assay. TCRdb took this table from immuneACCESS and kept in-frame rearrangements with V and J called. Such tables lack part of the clones; where checked against another copy, unresolved V genes explain under half of the gap, and the rest is unexplained. This sample holds around 23,000 clones; 95% to 99% were observed only once. The ten top clones hold roughly 0.12% of the sample. The sequencing input was naive CD8+ T cells sorted from PBMCs. The receptor source for this set is a man aged 40-55 years in good health, CMV-negative, and a related stem cell transplant donor.

The rearrangement links TRBV4-1 to TRBJ2-7, with 9 bases identical to TRBD1. With V trimmed by 3 bases and J by 3 bases, 3 bases remained unmatched. The CDR3 sequence is 14 residues long. Germline CDR1 reads MGHRA; CDR2 reads YSYEKL. The CDR3 nucleotides read TGCGCCAGCAGCCAGACAGGGGGAGACTACGAGCAGTACTTC. It specifies CASSQTGGDYEQYF.

The V and J genes are TRBV7-6 and TRBJ2-7; TRBD2 might be the D (6 bases). The CDR3 has 13 amino acids. Trimming took off 2 bases at V and 3 bases at J, with 8 bases between the two ends. Germline loops: CDR1 SGHVS, CDR2 FNYEAQ. Here the CDR3 DNA reads TGTGCCAGCAGCTTAAGCGGGTACTACGAGCAGTACTTC. It encodes CASSLSGYYEQYF. Full variable domain (remainder filled in from reference TRBV7-6 and TRBJ2-7): GAGVSQSPRYKVTKRGQDVALRCDPISGHVSLYWYRQALGQGPEFLTYFNYEAQQDKSGLPNDRFSAERPEGSISTLTIQRTEQRDSAMYRCASSLSGYYEQYFGPGTRLTVT.

The rearrangement links TRBV7-2 to TRBJ2-7; TRBD2 matches 8 bases. The CDR3 runs to 15 residues. The germline CDR1 and CDR2 sequences are SGHTA and FQGNSA. J lost 0 bases, V lost 4 bases, and 5 bases had no gene match. CDR3 region: CASSYGSGGSYEQYF. The CDR3 nucleotides read TGTGCCAGCAGCTACGGGAGCGGGGGCTCCTACGAGCAGTACTTC.

The chain joins TRBV19 to TRBJ1-1; D is unresolved. The CDR3 covers 17 residues. The ends were cut back, 3 bases at V and 6 bases at J, with 23 bases in the middle. Per germline, CDR1 LNHDA and CDR2 SQIVND (reference sequence). CDR3: CASSILNAGSGDAEAFF. The CDR3 nucleotides read TGTGCCAGTAGTATCCTTAACGCCGGGAGCGGAGACGCTGAAGCTTTCTTT.

The V call is TRBV7-2, the J call TRBJ2-3, with D unclear. The CDR3 extends over 12 amino acids. CDR1 SGHTA and CDR2 FQGNSA come from the germline V gene. The V gene lost 5 bases and the J gene lost 0 bases, with 3 bases spanning the gap. The CDR3 protein is CASSPSTDTQYF. CDR3 nucleotides: TGTGCCAGCAGCCCTAGCACAGATACGCAGTATTTT. Filled out from reference TRBV7-2 and TRBJ2-3, the complete variable domain reads GAGVSQSPSNKVTEKGKDVELRCDPISGHTALYWYRQSLGQGLEFLIYFQGNSAPDKSGLPSDRFSAERTGGSVSTLTIQRTQQEDSAVYLCASSPSTDTQYFGPGTRLTVL.

J is TRBJ1-1 and V is TRBV15; a weak D match, TRBD1 (5 bases). The CDR3 is 17 amino acids. Germline V gene lookup returns CDR1 LNHNV and CDR2 YYDKDF (reference sequence). With 3 bases removed from V and 0 bases from J, the gap between germline ends came to 17 bases. CDR3 nucleotide sequence: TGTGCCACCAGCAGGGAGGGGCAGCTCGTTATGAACACTGAAGCTTTCTTT. Protein sequence: CATSREGQLVMNTEAFF.

This clone was seen just once. CDR3 bases: TGTGCCAGCCGACCGGGACTAAAAGAGACCCAGTACTTC. Its protein is CASRPGLKETQYF. The chain is built from TRBV27 and TRBJ2-5; TRBD2 matches at 7 bases. The junction had 6 bases not matched to a gene; V was cut back by 8 bases and J by 3 bases. Germline V gene sequence: CDR1 MNHEY, CDR2 SMNVEV (reference sequence). The CDR3 extends over 13 amino acids.

The chain joins TRBV6-5 to TRBJ2-1; 12 nucleotides align to TRBD2. Germline CDR1 MNHEY, CDR2 SVGAGI. V gave up 6 bases and J gave up 4 bases; unmatched junction bases: 4. The CDR3 is made up of 15 amino acids. In DNA form, the CDR3 reads TGTGCCAGCAGCCTCGGACTAGCGGGATACAATGAGCAGTTCTTC. Protein sequence: CASSLGLAGYNEQFF.

The chain combines TRBV4-1 with TRBJ1-5; 7 bases map to TRBD1. The length of the CDR3 is 16 residues. CDR1 is MGHRA, CDR2 YSYEKL, per germline. J was trimmed by 6 bases and V by 1 base; bases with no gene match: 9. CDR3 loop: CASSQVQGGGTQPQHF. CDR3 nucleotide sequence: TGCGCCAGCAGCCAAGTTCAGGGGGGAGGTACTCAGCCCCAGCATTTT.

V and J are TRBV2 and TRBJ2-1; 7 bases line up with TRBD1. In germline, CDR1 is SNHLY, CDR2 FYNNEI. Trimming at V came to 4 bases and at J to 5 bases, leaving 14 bases not matched to a gene. This CDR3 is 17 amino acids long. CDR3 residues: CASSVVGTAVRDNEQFF. The CDR3 nucleotides are TGTGCCAGCAGTGTGGTCGGGACAGCAGTGCGGGACAATGAGCAGTTCTTC. The entire variable domain, with the rest obtained from reference TRBV2 and TRBJ2-1, is as follows: EPEVTQTPSHQVTQMGQEVILRCVPISNHLYFYWYRQILGQKVEFLVSFYNNEISEKSEIFDDQFSVERPDGSNFTLKIRSTKLEDSAMYFCASSVVGTAVRDNEQFFGPGTRLTVL.

The chain has TRBV30 and TRBJ2-5; TRBD1 agrees at 8 bases. This CDR3 comprises 16 residues. Unmatched junction bases numbered 11, after V lost 1 base and J lost 4 bases. Germline V lookup: CDR1 GTSNPN, CDR2 SVGIG (reference sequence). CDR3 nucleotide sequence: TGTGCCTGGAGTGGTGGGAACAGGGGGTTAGCAGAGACCCAGTACTTC. The encoded protein is CAWSGGNRGLAETQYF.

This rearrangement joins TRBV5-6 to TRBJ2-1; maybe TRBD2 (6 bases). The germline V gene encodes CDR1 SGHDT and CDR2 YYEEEE. Trimming shortened V by 4 bases and J by 8 bases, and 16 bases separated the two germline ends. The CDR3 covers 14 residues. CDR3 amino acids: CASSGGLTGDEQFF. Here the CDR3 DNA reads TGTGCCAGCAGCGGGGGACTCACTGGGGATGAGCAGTTCTTC.

V and J are TRBV13 and TRBJ2-7, with D possibly matching TRBD2 (6 bases). V was pared by 0 bases and J by 1 base, with 13 bases between. CDR1 and CDR2 from the germline V gene are PRHDT and FYEKMQ (reference sequence). The CDR3 sequence is 16 residues long. DNA of the CDR3: TGTGCCAGCAGCTTAGGTTCGGGACTTATATCCTACGAGCAGTACTTC. Amino acids: CASSLGSGLISYEQYF.

The V gene is TRBV30, the J gene TRBJ2-7; weak D call: TRBD2 (5 bases). The CDR3 has 12 residues. The germline gives CDR1 GTSNPN, CDR2 SVGIG (reference sequence). The V and J ends lost 3 bases and 2 bases respectively, with 8 bases between them. The CDR3: CAWSGGPYEQYF. The CDR3 region has the DNA TGTGCCTGGAGCGGAGGCCCCTACGAGCAGTACTTC. The whole variable domain, remainder taken from reference TRBV30 and TRBJ2-7, is SQTIHQWPATLVQPVGSPLSLECTVEGTSNPNLYWYRQAAGRGLQLLFYSVGIGQISSEVPQNLSASRPQDRQFILSSKKLLLSDSGFYLCAWSGGPYEQYFGPGTRLTVT.

The genes are TRBV19 and TRBJ2-7; 10 bases align to TRBD1. The CDR3 has 14 amino acids. Germline V lookup: CDR1 LNHDA, CDR2 SQIVND (reference sequence). Trimming at V came to 4 bases and at J to 3 bases, leaving 3 bases not matched to a gene. The CDR3 region is CASSRGQGFYEQYF. The CDR3 coding sequence is TGTGCCAGTAGTAGGGGACAGGGGTTCTACGAGCAGTACTTC.

The chain has TRBV27 and TRBJ2-6, with 10 bases identical to TRBD1. Germline lookup yields CDR1 MNHEY and CDR2 SMNVEV (reference sequence). V shed 5 bases and J 0 bases; nucleotides not matched to a gene: 13. The CDR3 is 20 amino acids. The CDR3 bases are TGTGCCAGCAGTACCCTCACCGGGACAGGGGCGTACTCTGGGGCCAACGTCCTGACTTTC. Encoded protein: CASSTLTGTGAYSGANVLTF.

The V gene is TRBV27, the J gene TRBJ1-2, with 7 bases identical to TRBD1. Germline assignment: CDR1 MNHEY and CDR2 SMNVEV (reference sequence). V was clipped by 2 bases and J by 1 base; unmatched bases: 7. The CDR3 runs 16 residues. The CDR3 sequence is CASSLTGAIRNYGYTF. As DNA, the CDR3 is TGTGCCAGCAGTTTAACAGGGGCGATTCGTAACTATGGCTACACCTTC.